The T cell receptor beta chain under discussion was sequenced for a study of cytomegalovirus exposure and HLA in healthy donors. Study-wide findings and caveats: Later, an analysis found that common viral pathogens appeared to be linked with several of the most significant clusters. For TCR beta chains, V- and J-gene trimming was later linked to a missense DCLRE1C variant. Using the classifier, cytomegalovirus status was reportedly diagnosed with high specificity and sensitivity.

The CDR3 length is 14 residues. Germline V gene sequence: CDR1 LNHNV, CDR2 YYDKDF (reference sequence). The V gene end was trimmed by 3 bases and the J gene end by 1 base; junction bases not matched to a gene: 0. PCR involved 60 Vbeta and 13 Jbeta primers. Repertoires were generated with immunoSEQ multiplex PCR, while TCRdb's copy carries only in-frame clones and drops some. The sample includes 130,000 or so clones, roughly 73% of them seen just once. As to this clone: The antigen is undetermined. At the DNA level, this CDR3 is encoded by other sequences in the same sample as well.

The receptor was isolated from a man in his forties or fifties in good health and CMV-seronegative. The chain joins TRBV15 to TRBJ1-2, with 9 bases aligning to TRBD1. The sample consisted of PBMCs. The chain's CDR3 is CATSRGQGNYGYTF. The CDR3 DNA follows: TGTGCCACCAGCAGGGGACAGGGTAACTATGGCTACACCTTC.